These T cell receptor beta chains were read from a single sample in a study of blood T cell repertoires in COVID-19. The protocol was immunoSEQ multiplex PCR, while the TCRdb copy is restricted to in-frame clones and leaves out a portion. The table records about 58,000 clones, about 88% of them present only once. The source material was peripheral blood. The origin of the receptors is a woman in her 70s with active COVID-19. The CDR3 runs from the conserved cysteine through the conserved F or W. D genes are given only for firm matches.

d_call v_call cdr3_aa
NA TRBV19 CASRNLANTEAFF
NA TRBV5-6 CASSWGVDGYTF
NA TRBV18 CASSPGGQYYSYEQYF
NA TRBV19 CASSIGRGNEQFF
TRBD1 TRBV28 CASSLPGQGAYEQYF
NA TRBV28 CASSRQSNPNEQFF
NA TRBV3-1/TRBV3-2 CASSHGGPYEQYF
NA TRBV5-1 CASSFTGGNTEAFF
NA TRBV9 CASQDTSSYNSPLHF
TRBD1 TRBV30 CAWGGDRGSYEQYF
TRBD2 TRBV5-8 CATERAGGPSYEQYF
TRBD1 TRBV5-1 CASSVGQGGYEQYF
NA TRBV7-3 CASSSHRKGGELFF
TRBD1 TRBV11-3 CASSAGQGSTDTQYF
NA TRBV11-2 CASSPVRGGHGYTF
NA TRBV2 CASSGRETMGNEQFF
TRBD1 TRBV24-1 CATPGQGIYSNQPQHF
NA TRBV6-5 CASREGGPYGYTF
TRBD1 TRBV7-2 CASSSAPPSSTGSKNIQYF
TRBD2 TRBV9 CASSVGLWVTEQYF
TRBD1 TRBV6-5 CASSRTGGPYGYTF
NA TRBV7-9 CASSLVTGFSVPTGELFF
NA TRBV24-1 CATSDLQAGARETQYF
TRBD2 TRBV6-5 CASSRTSGYEQYF
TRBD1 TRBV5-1 CASSPDRGAYEQYF
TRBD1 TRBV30 CAWRFQGGDTEAFF
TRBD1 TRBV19 CASSRTGPPSGANVLTF
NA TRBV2 CASSRSYGYTF
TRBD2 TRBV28 CASSLAGTSGRAQETQYF
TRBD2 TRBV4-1 CASSPRGAGEGDTQYF
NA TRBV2 CASRSDTGELFF
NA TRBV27 CASSTPPASGDTQYF
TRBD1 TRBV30 CAWSGRQGGFYEQYF
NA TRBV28 CASSFEGWQEQYEQYF
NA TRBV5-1 CASSLVAGTYEQYF
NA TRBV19 CASSIDLGRVYGYTF
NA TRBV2 CASSEGAFSGNTIYF
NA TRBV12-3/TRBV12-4 CASSVDTYGYTF
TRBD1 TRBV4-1 CASSQSGQVAYEQYF
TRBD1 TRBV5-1 CASSSGTGLNEKLFF
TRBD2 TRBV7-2 CASSLAGTKGGYEQYF
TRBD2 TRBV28 CASSSPGDAGGVRLEQYF
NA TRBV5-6 CASKRTVQETQYF
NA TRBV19 CASRIGGRTYNEQFF
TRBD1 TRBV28 CASSIGTENEKLFF
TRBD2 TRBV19 CASSIPRLAGETDTQYF
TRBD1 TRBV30 CAYFPGQGTGEQYF
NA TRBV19 CASRGATEAFF
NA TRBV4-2 CASSYLVTGAYNEQFF
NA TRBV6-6 CASTPKVKGVAAFF
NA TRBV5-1 CASSLDMRGGPLHF